A single sample is the source of the 23 T cell receptor beta chains below, sequenced in a study of shared clonotypes between healthy human individuals. Data came from immunoSEQ multiplex PCR; TCRdb stores just in-frame clones and leaves some out. The sample has roughly 1,100,000 clones, 65% to 80% seen once; the top ten hold 1.4%. Sequencing was done on a sample of memory CD4+ T cells sorted from blood. Subset denoted: CD45RA-negative fraction. These receptors were obtained from a man aged 18-30 years in good health.

The CDR3 coding sequence is TGTGCCAGCAGCGAACAGCGGTCTGGGGCCAACGTCCTGACTTTC. Residues: CASSEQRSGANVLTF. The chain employs TRBV6-1 and TRBJ2-6, with a tentative D call TRBD2 (5 bases). V lost 6 bases, J lost 1 base, and 10 bases lay in between. Germline CDR1 MNHNS, CDR2 SASEGT. CDR3 size: 15 residues.

The CDR3 DNA sequence: TGTGCCAGCAGCTCAGCCGGGACTAGCGGGGGAAAGCAGTACTTC. It codes for CASSSAGTSGGKQYF. J is TRBJ2-7 and V is TRBV7-8, with 14 bases aligning to TRBD2. The CDR3 has 15 residues. Trimming removed 4 bases from V and 8 bases from J; junction bases left unmatched: 7. The germline CDR1 and CDR2 sequences are SGHVS and FQNEAQ. The complete variable domain, with remaining parts taken from reference TRBV7-8 and TRBJ2-7, reads GAGVSQSPRYKVAKRGQDVALRCDPISGHVSLFWYQQALGQGPEFLTYFQNEAQLDKSGLPSDRFFAERPEGSVSTLKIQRTQQEDSAVYLCASSSAGTSGGKQYFGPGTRLTVT.

V gene TRBV6-5 combines with J gene TRBJ2-7, with 10 bases aligning to TRBD2. Losses at the gene ends were 6 bases for V and 0 bases for J; bases not matched to a gene: 5. The CDR3 is 15 amino acids. The germline gives CDR1 MNHEY, CDR2 SVGAGI. The CDR3 here is CASRKSGGASYEQYF. As DNA, the CDR3 is TGTGCCAGCAGGAAAAGCGGGGGGGCCTCCTACGAGCAGTACTTC.

The chain recombines TRBV5-1 with TRBJ2-1; tentative D call: TRBD2 (5 bases). CDR1 is SGHRS, CDR2 YFSETQ, per germline. The CDR3 is made up of 12 amino acids. The germline V and J ends were trimmed by 4 bases and 12 bases, with 14 bases remaining between them. The CDR3 DNA reads TGCGCCAGCAGCATGGAGGCTAGCCCGCAGTTCTTC. Its protein is CASSMEASPQFF.

The V gene is TRBV7-3, the J gene TRBJ2-1; D might be TRBD1 (7 bases). V lost 4 bases to trimming and J lost 5 bases, with 15 bases between them. CDR3 length: 15 residues. The germline CDR1 and CDR2 sequences are SGHTA and FQGTGA. In DNA, the CDR3 is TGTGCCAGCAGCTCGTTAGCAGGGGGGAACAATGAGCAGTTCTTC. It codes for CASSSLAGGNNEQFF.

This clone showed up just a few times. The chain has TRBV6-1 and TRBJ1-5; D not certain. Trimming stripped 4 bases from V and 4 bases from J, with 8 bases between. The CDR3 covers 13 residues. Germline-derived CDR1 and CDR2 are MNHNS and SASEGT. In DNA form, the CDR3 reads TGTGCCAGCAGTGCCCGACCTAATCAGCCCCAGCATTTT. Protein: CASSARPNQPQHF.

The chain recombines TRBV7-9 with TRBJ2-7; maybe TRBD1 (5 bases). The CDR3 consists of 18 residues. Germline lookup yields CDR1 SEHNR and CDR2 FQNEAQ (reference sequence). V gave up 2 bases and J gave up 2 bases, with 22 bases separating them. As DNA, the CDR3 is TGTGCCAGCAGCTTAAAGGCCCCTCGACAGTCGTTCGCCTACGAGCAGTACTTC. It specifies CASSLKAPRQSFAYEQYF. The variable domain in full, completed from reference TRBV7-9 and TRBJ2-7, reads DTGVSQNPRHKITKRGQNVTFRCDPISEHNRLYWYRQTLGQGPEFLTYFQNEAQLEKSRLLSDRFSAERPKGSFSTLEIQRTEQGDSAMYLCASSLKAPRQSFAYEQYFGPGTRLTVT.

This sequence joins TRBV7-9 and TRBJ1-2; D not certain. The V gene's germline CDR1 is SEHNR and CDR2 FQNEAQ (reference sequence). The CDR3 runs to 12 residues. Deletions cut 1 base from V and 7 bases from J, with 7 bases between. CDR3 amino acids: CASSLGSRGYTF. For the CDR3, the DNA is TGTGCCAGCAGCTTAGGGTCCCGTGGCTACACCTTC.

V gene TRBV28 combines with J gene TRBJ2-7; no clear D. Per the germline V gene, CDR1 is MDHEN and CDR2 is SYDVKM. The CDR3 spans 12 residues. Trimming took off 1 base at V and 12 bases at J, with 13 bases between the two ends. The CDR3 sequence is CASSLSVPLLYF. CDR3 in DNA: TGTGCCAGCAGTTTATCTGTCCCGTTACTGTACTTC.

The CDR3 nucleotides are TGTGCCAGCAGTACAAAGACAGGGGCCACCTCCGGCTACACCTTC. It codes for CASSTKTGATSGYTF. The rearrangement joins TRBV6-1 to TRBJ1-2, with 8 nucleotides matching TRBD1. This CDR3 region has 15 residues. Germline CDR1 MNHNS, CDR2 SASEGT. Trimming cost V 5 bases and J 8 bases; bases outside gene matches: 13.

The CDR3 here is CASSQALGLGDYGYTF. The CDR3 nucleotides are TGTGCCAGCAGCCAAGCCTTAGGGTTGGGGGACTATGGCTACACCTTC. V and J are TRBV16 and TRBJ1-2; tentatively, D is TRBD1 (5 bases). Germline CDR1 reads KGHSY; CDR2 reads FQNENV. Trimming shortened V by 2 bases and J by 3 bases, and 16 bases separated the two germline ends. This CDR3 comprises 16 residues.

This clone was seen a handful of times. J is TRBJ1-3 and V is TRBV5-5, with 8 bases aligning to TRBD1. This CDR3 is built from 14 residues. Germline V CDR1 and CDR2: SGHKS, YYEKEE (reference sequence). The trim removed 2 bases at V and 3 bases at J, leaving 1 base unmatched. The CDR3 reads CASSLGQGGNTIYF. DNA for the CDR3: TGTGCCAGCAGCTTAGGACAGGGTGGAAACACCATATATTTT. Complete variable domain (other parts from reference TRBV5-5 and TRBJ1-3): DAGVTQSPTHLIKTRGQQVTLRCSPISGHKSVSWYQQVLGQGPQFIFQYYEKEERGRGNFPDRFSARQFPNYSSELNVNALLLGDSALYLCASSLGQGGNTIYFGEGSWLTVV.

J is TRBJ1-5 and V is TRBV2; possibly TRBD1 for D (6 bases). The CDR3 sequence is 15 residues long. Germline V gene sequence: CDR1 SNHLY, CDR2 FYNNEI. V was pared by 4 bases and J by 4 bases, with 14 bases between. CDR3 DNA: TGTGCCAGCAGTGTGAGCGCCAGGGGAAATCAGCCCCAGCATTTT. This codes for CASSVSARGNQPQHF.

The chain combines TRBV5-4 with TRBJ2-5; no firm D call. The CDR3 extends over 15 amino acids. Germline V CDR1 and CDR2: SGHNT, YYREEE (reference sequence). V was cut by 4 bases and J by 7 bases, with 20 bases left in between. CDR3 sequence (DNA): TGTGCCAGCAGCCCGACGGGTGGCGCGATGGGGACCCAGTACTTC. This encodes CASSPTGGAMGTQYF.

This chain uses TRBV19 with TRBJ1-2, with a tentative D call TRBD1 (6 bases). The CDR3 spans 12 residues. Germline CDR1 is LNHDA and CDR2 is SQIVND (reference sequence). Trimming shortened V by 5 bases and J by 3 bases, and 7 bases separated the two germline ends. DNA of the CDR3: TGTGCCAGTAGTTACAGGGACTATGGCTACACCTTC. This codes for CASSYRDYGYTF.

This CDR3 reads CASSVDPGVNEKLFF. The DNA for the CDR3 is TGTGCCAGCAGCGTAGACCCCGGGGTGAATGAAAAACTGTTTTTT. This sequence joins TRBV9 and TRBJ1-4; D is uncertain. The length of the CDR3 is 15 residues. Germline lookup yields CDR1 SGDLS and CDR2 YYNGEE. The V gene lost 0 bases and the J gene lost 5 bases, with 11 bases spanning the gap.

The CDR3 nucleotides read TGCAGCGGACAAGACAGGGACACTGAAGCTTTCTTT. Its translation is CSGQDRDTEAFF. The V gene is TRBV29-1, the J gene TRBJ1-1, with 7 bases aligning to TRBD1. V gave up 7 bases and J gave up 3 bases; unmatched junction bases: 5. The CDR3 sequence is 12 residues long. Germline CDR1 is SQVTM and CDR2 is ANQGSEA. The full variable domain, with the rest looked up from reference TRBV29-1 and TRBJ1-1, is SAVISQKPSRDICQRGTSLTIQCQVDSQVTMMFWYRQQPGQSLTLIATANQGSEATYESGFVIDKFPISRPNLTFSTLTVSNMSPEDSSIYLCSGQDRDTEAFFGQGTRLTVV.

Notes on this clone: This is likely an artifact of a read error, given a far larger clone one base away. The sample holds other DNA sequences that translate to the same CDR3. This chain joins TRBV27 and TRBJ2-1; either TRBD1 or TRBD2 may fit D (5 bases each). Trimming removed 5 bases at V and 2 bases at J, with 19 bases between. In germline, CDR1 is MNHEY, CDR2 SMNVEV (reference sequence). CDR3 length equals 17 residues. The CDR3 is CASSKGPLQRPYNEQFF. CDR3 in DNA: TGTGCCAGCAGTAAGGGGCCACTCCAGCGGCCCTACAATGAGCAGTTCTTC.

J is TRBJ2-3 and V is TRBV11-3, with TRBD2 matching over 15 bases. The CDR3 runs 17 residues. V lost 5 bases to trimming and J lost 6 bases; unmatched junction nucleotides: 9. The V gene's germline CDR1 is SGHNT and CDR2 YENEEA. The CDR3 spells CASSHRTSGGATDTQYF. The DNA of the CDR3 is TGTGCCAGCAGCCATCGGACTAGCGGGGGGGCAACGGATACGCAGTATTTT.

Comment on this clone: A read error may explain this, as a much larger clone is one base away. This chain uses TRBV6-1 with TRBJ1-1, with D maybe TRBD1 (6 bases). The CDR3 is 15 residues long. The V gene's germline CDR1 is MNHNS and CDR2 SASEGT. CDR3 DNA sequence: TGTGCCATCCAAGGGGGATTCGGGTGGAACACTGAAACTTTCTTT. Amino acids: CAIQGGFGWNTETFF.

V gene TRBV4-1 combines with J gene TRBJ2-5; no definite D call. CDR3 length: 14 amino acids. Trimming shortened V by 1 base and J by 2 bases, and 8 bases separated the two germline ends. Germline V gene data show CDR1 as MGHRA and CDR2 as YSYEKL. The CDR3 loop is CASSQGFRQETQYF. The DNA for the CDR3 is TGCGCCAGCAGCCAAGGGTTCCGTCAAGAGACCCAGTACTTC.

This clone was counted once. V gene TRBV7-9 combines with J gene TRBJ2-5; the D gene is possibly TRBD2 (5 bases). The CDR3 extends over 13 amino acids. V was cut by 2 bases and J by 1 base, with 5 bases left in between. Germline CDR1 is SEHNR and CDR2 is FQNEAQ (reference sequence). DNA of the CDR3: TGTGCCAGCAGCTTACTAGCCCAAGAGACCCAGTACTTC. Amino acids: CASSLLAQETQYF.

V and J are TRBV2 and TRBJ2-5, with a weak D call TRBD2 (7 bases). V lost 8 bases and J lost 2, with 15 bases in between. CDR1 SNHLY and CDR2 FYNNEI come from the germline V gene. CDR3 length: 14 amino acids. The DNA for the CDR3 is TGTGCCAGCCGCTGGGGGGGCGTGCAAGAGACCCAGTACTTC. It yields the protein CASRWGGVQETQYF.